This is a list of T cell receptor beta chains from one sample in a study of graft-versus-host responses after intestinal transplantation. The antigens of these receptors remain unknown. Assay used: immunoSEQ multiplex PCR; TCRdb lists only in-frame clones, some missing. The repertoire has approximately 89,000 clones, about 93% of them found once; the top ten carry around 1.2%. Sequenced here: unstimulated CD8+ T cells sorted from spleen or lymph node cells, sampled before transplant. The receptor source for this set is a human donor who was the organ donor for an intestinal transplant. Both conserved end residues are part of each CDR3. The D gene is left open where the match is weak. Clone sizes are given selectively: once, few, many, or a class where the clone is expanded.

v_call: TRBV15; clone_size: NA; d_call: NA; j_call: TRBJ1-3; cdr3_aa: CATSRDQGLSSGNTIYF; cdr3_nt: TGTGCCACCAGCAGAGATCAGGGACTCAGCTCTGGAAACACCATATATTTT
v_call: TRBV5-6; clone_size: NA; d_call: TRBD2; j_call: TRBJ2-3; cdr3_aa: CASSLAGLAASTDTQYF; cdr3_nt: TGTGCCAGCAGCTTGGCCGGTCTAGCGGCCAGCACAGATACGCAGTATTTT
v_call: TRBV28; clone_size: NA; d_call: TRBD1; j_call: TRBJ2-5; cdr3_aa: CASSFNRGQGDRETQYF; cdr3_nt: TGTGCCAGCAGTTTTAACCGGGGACAGGGGGACCGGGAGACCCAGTACTTC
v_call: TRBV9; clone_size: NA; d_call: TRBD1; j_call: TRBJ2-5; cdr3_aa: CASSGQGDEETQYF; cdr3_nt: TGTGCCAGCAGCGGACAGGGGGATGAAGAGACCCAGTACTTC
v_call: TRBV27; clone_size: once; d_call: NA; j_call: TRBJ2-7; cdr3_aa: CASSLGSNYEQYF; cdr3_nt: TGTGCCAGCAGTTTAGGTAGCAACTACGAGCAGTACTTC
v_call: TRBV2; clone_size: NA; d_call: NA; j_call: TRBJ1-5; cdr3_aa: CASSPVYRYQPQHF; cdr3_nt: TGTGCCAGCAGCCCTGTATACAGATATCAGCCCCAGCATTTT
v_call: TRBV18; clone_size: NA; d_call: NA; j_call: TRBJ1-1; cdr3_aa: CASSLRGGNTEAFF; cdr3_nt: TGTGCCAGCTCACTCCGGGGGGGGAACACTGAAGCTTTCTTT
v_call: TRBV7-6; clone_size: NA; d_call: NA; j_call: TRBJ1-1; cdr3_aa: CASSSYVMNTEAFF; cdr3_nt: TGTGCCAGCAGCTCCTACGTGATGAACACTGAAGCTTTCTTT
v_call: TRBV28; clone_size: NA; d_call: TRBD1; j_call: TRBJ1-1; cdr3_aa: CASSFPTTGALSTEAFF; cdr3_nt: TGTGCCAGCAGTTTCCCCACGACAGGGGCGTTGAGCACTGAAGCTTTCTTT
v_call: TRBV19; clone_size: NA; d_call: NA; j_call: TRBJ1-2; cdr3_aa: CASSTQGVGVGYTF; cdr3_nt: TGTGCCAGTAGTACGCAGGGTGTTGGAGTAGGCTACACCTTC
v_call: TRBV7-7; clone_size: NA; d_call: TRBD2; j_call: TRBJ2-2; cdr3_aa: CASSPGTSGRWRTGELFF; cdr3_nt: TGTGCTAGCAGCCCCGGGACTAGCGGGAGATGGAGGACCGGGGAGCTGTTTTTT
v_call: TRBV5-1; clone_size: NA; d_call: NA; j_call: TRBJ2-7; cdr3_aa: CASSGGRTTYEQYF; cdr3_nt: TGCGCCAGCAGTGGGGGCAGGACGACCTACGAGCAGTACTTC
v_call: TRBV19; clone_size: NA; d_call: NA; j_call: TRBJ1-1; cdr3_aa: CASSMYWGGNTEAFF; cdr3_nt: TGTGCCAGTAGTATGTATTGGGGGGGGAACACTGAAGCTTTCTTT